This T cell receptor (beta chain) derives from a study of regulatory T cells in long-lasting Graves disease. This CDR3 region has 13 residues. Germline values: CDR1 DFQATT, CDR2 SNEGSKA (reference sequence). Sequencing libraries for TCR beta were prepared with iRepertoire HTBI primers and Arm-PCR of CDR3 regions. TCRdb fed the multiplex PCR reads into MiXCR, producing one record per CDR3 protein. The repertoire holds some 250,000 distinct CDR3 sequences, with approximately 18% as singletons. For this clonotype: The antigen remains undetermined. A much larger clone is a single base away; this may be a read error.

General study findings and limits: Between persistent patients, about 2,700 public clonotypes were shared, exceeding the 900 to 1,000 shared between new patients.

The time point here: newly diagnosed GD, antithyroid drugs for less than 3 months. Extracted RNA from PBMCs served as the source of the TCR library. In Xi'an, China, an endocrinology department was the source of patients. These same data were also listed under a study on T cells in Graves' hyperthyroidism and ophthalmopathy. That work contributes: Absence of ophthalmopathy progression within 18 months defined stable Graves' hyperthyroidism. Primed by the HTBI set, a first-round RT-PCR was run on the TCR CDR3.

The rearrangement links TRBV20-1 to TRBJ2-3; no firm D call. Sample: peripheral blood mononuclear cells (PBMCs), taken at new diagnosis, from a patient treated with antithyroid drugs. This receptor was taken from a woman in her twenties or thirties with Graves disease. CDR3 nucleotide sequence: TGCAGTGCTAGTGCAGGAATCCCAGATACGCGGTATTTT. It encodes CSASAGIPDTRYF.